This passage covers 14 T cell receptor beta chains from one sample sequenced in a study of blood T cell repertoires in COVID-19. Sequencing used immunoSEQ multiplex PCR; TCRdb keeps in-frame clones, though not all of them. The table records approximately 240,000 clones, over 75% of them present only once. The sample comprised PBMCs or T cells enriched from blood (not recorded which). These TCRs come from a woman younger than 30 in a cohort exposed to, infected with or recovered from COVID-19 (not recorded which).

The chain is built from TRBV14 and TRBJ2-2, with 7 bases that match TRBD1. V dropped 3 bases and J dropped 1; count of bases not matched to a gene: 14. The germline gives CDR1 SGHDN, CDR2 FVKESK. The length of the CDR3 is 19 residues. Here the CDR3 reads CASSHPTRRTGWNTGELFF. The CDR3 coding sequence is TGTGCCAGCAGCCATCCCACAAGAAGGACAGGATGGAACACCGGGGAGCTGTTTTTT.

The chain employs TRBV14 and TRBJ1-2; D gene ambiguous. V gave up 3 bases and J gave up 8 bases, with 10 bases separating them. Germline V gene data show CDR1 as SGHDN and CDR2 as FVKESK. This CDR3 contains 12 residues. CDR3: CASSQATGGYTF. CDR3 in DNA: TGTGCCAGCAGCCAGGCGACGGGAGGCTACACCTTC. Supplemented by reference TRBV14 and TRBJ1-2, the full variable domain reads EAGVTQFPSHSVIEKGQTVTLRCDPISGHDNLYWYRRVMGKEIKFLLHFVKESKQDESGMPNNRFLAERTGGTYSTLKVQPAELEDSGVYFCASSQATGGYTFGSGTRLTVV.

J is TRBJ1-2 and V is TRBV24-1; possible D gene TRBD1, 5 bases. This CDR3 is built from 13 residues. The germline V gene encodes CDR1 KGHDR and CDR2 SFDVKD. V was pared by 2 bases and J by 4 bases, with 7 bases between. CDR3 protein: CATSDSGGYGYTF. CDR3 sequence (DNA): TGTGCCACCAGTGATTCCGGGGGCTATGGCTACACCTTC.

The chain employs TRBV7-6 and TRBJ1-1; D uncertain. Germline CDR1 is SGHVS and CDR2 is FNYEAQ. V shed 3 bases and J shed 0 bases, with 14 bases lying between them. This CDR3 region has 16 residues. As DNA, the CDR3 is TGTGCCAGCAGCTTCCGAACAACCATCCTGAACACTGAAGCTTTCTTT. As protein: CASSFRTTILNTEAFF.

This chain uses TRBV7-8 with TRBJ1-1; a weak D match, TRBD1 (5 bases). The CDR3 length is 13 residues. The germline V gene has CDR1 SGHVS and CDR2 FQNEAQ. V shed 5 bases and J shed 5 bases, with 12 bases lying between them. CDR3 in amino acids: CASSTQGGTEAFF. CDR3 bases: TGTGCCAGCAGCACCCAGGGAGGGACTGAAGCTTTCTTT. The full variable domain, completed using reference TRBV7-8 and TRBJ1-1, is GAGVSQSPRYKVAKRGQDVALRCDPISGHVSLFWYQQALGQGPEFLTYFQNEAQLDKSGLPSDRFFAERPEGSVSTLKIQRTQQEDSAVYLCASSTQGGTEAFFGQGTRLTVV.

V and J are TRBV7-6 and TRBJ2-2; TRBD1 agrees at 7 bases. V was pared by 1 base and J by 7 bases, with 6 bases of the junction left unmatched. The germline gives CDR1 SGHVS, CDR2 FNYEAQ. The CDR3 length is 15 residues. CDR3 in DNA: TGTGCCAGCAGCTTAGGGGGACGGGACAGCGGGGAGCTGTTTTTT. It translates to CASSLGGRDSGELFF.

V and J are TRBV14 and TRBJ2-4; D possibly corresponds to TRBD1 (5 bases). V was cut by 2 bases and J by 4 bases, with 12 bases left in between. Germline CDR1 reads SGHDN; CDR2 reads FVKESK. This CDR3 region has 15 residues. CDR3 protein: CASSQLQGRKNIQYF. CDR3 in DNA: TGTGCCAGCAGCCAACTCCAGGGTAGAAAAAACATTCAGTACTTC.

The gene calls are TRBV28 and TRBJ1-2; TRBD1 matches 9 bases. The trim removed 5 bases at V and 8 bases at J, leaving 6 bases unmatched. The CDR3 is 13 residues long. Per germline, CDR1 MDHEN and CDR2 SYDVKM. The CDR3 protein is CASSPPGTGGYTF. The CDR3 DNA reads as TGTGCCAGCAGTCCCCCCGGGACAGGGGGCTACACCTTC.

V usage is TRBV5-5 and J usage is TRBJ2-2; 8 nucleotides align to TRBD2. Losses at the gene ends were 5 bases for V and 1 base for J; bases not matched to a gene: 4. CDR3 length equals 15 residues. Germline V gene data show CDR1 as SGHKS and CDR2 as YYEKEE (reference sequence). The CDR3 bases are TGTGCCAGCAGGGTAGCGGGACTGAACACCGGGGAGCTGTTTTTT. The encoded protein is CASRVAGLNTGELFF.

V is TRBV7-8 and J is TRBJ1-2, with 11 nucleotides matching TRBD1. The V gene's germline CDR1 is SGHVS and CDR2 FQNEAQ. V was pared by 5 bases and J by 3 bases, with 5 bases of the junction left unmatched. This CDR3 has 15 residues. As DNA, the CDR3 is TGTGCCAGCAGCCGAGGGACAGGGGGGGACTATGGCTACACCTTC. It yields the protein CASSRGTGGDYGYTF.

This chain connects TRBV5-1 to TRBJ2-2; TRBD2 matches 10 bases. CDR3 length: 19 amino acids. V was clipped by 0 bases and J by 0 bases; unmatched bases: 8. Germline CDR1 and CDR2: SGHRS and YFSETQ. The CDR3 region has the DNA TGCGCCAGCAGCTTGGAGGGACTAGCGACAATCGCGAACACCGGGGAGCTGTTTTTT. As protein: CASSLEGLATIANTGELFF. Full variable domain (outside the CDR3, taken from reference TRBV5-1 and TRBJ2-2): KAGVTQTPRYLIKTRGQQVTLSCSPISGHRSVSWYQQTPGQGLQFLFEYFSETQRNKGNFPGRFSGRQFSNSRSEMNVSTLELGDSALYLCASSLEGLATIANTGELFFGEGSRLTVL.

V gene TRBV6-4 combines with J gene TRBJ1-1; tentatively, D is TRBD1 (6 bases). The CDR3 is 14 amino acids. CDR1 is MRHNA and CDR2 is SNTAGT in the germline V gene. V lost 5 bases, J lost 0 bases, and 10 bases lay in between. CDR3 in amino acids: CASSQDRLNTEAFF. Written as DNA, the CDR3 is TGTGCCAGCAGTCAGGACAGACTGAACACTGAAGCTTTCTTT.

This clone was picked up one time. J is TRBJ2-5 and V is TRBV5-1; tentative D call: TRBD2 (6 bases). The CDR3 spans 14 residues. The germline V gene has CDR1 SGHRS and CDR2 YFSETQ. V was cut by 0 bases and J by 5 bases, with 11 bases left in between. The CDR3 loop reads CASSLAGGVETQYF. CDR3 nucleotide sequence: TGCGCCAGCAGCTTGGCCGGGGGAGTGGAGACCCAGTACTTC. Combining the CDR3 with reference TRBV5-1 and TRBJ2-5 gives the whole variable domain KAGVTQTPRYLIKTRGQQVTLSCSPISGHRSVSWYQQTPGQGLQFLFEYFSETQRNKGNFPGRFSGRQFSNSRSEMNVSTLELGDSALYLCASSLAGGVETQYFGPGTRLLVL.

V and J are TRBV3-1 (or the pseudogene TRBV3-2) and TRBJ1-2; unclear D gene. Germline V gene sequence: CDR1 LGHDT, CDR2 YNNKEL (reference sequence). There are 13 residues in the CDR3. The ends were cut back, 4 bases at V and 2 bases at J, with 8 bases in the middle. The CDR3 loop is CASSRLGNYGYTF. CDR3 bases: TGTGCCAGCAGCCGCCTCGGGAACTATGGCTACACCTTC.